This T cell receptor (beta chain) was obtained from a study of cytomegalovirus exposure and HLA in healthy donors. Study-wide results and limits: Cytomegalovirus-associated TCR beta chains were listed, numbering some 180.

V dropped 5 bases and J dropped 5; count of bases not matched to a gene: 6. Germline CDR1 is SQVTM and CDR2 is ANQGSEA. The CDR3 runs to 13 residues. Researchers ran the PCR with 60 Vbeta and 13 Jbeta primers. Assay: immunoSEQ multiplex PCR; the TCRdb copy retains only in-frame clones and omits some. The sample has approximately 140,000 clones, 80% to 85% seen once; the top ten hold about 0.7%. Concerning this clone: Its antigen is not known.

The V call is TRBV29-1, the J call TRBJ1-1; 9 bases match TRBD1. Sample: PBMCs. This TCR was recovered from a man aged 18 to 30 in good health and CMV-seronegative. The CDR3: CSVIQGARTEAFF. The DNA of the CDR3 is TGCAGCGTTATACAGGGGGCGCGAACTGAAGCTTTCTTT.